The entry that follows covers one T cell receptor (beta chain) sequence. Authors' methods: The authors estimated nucleated cell counts from reference gene primer amplification. Assay used: immunoSEQ multiplex PCR; TCRdb lists only in-frame clones, some missing. V and J calls plus clone size are reproduced from that table; the DNA served to infer D and trimming. The sample consists of hundreds of thousands of clones, approximately 86% of them appearing once. This CDR3 has 15 amino acids. Germline CDR1 reads SEHNR; CDR2 reads FQNEAQ (reference sequence). J was trimmed by 1 base and V by 5 bases; bases with no gene match: 7. This specimen belongs to a study of blood T cell repertoires in COVID-19. Looking at the study overall: Samples representing acute and convalescent COVID-19 were sourced from the United States, Italy and Spain. T cells, B-cell-depleted T cells, or PBMCs supplied cDNA or gDNA.

Sequencing input: peripheral blood. The chain joins TRBV7-9 to TRBJ1-1, with 7 bases that match TRBD1. The clonotype comes from a man in his fifties or sixties who had recovered from COVID-19. The CDR3 sequence: CASSIRTGANTEAFF. In nucleotides, the CDR3 is TGTGCCAGCAGCATTAGGACAGGAGCGAACACTGAAGCTTTCTTT.